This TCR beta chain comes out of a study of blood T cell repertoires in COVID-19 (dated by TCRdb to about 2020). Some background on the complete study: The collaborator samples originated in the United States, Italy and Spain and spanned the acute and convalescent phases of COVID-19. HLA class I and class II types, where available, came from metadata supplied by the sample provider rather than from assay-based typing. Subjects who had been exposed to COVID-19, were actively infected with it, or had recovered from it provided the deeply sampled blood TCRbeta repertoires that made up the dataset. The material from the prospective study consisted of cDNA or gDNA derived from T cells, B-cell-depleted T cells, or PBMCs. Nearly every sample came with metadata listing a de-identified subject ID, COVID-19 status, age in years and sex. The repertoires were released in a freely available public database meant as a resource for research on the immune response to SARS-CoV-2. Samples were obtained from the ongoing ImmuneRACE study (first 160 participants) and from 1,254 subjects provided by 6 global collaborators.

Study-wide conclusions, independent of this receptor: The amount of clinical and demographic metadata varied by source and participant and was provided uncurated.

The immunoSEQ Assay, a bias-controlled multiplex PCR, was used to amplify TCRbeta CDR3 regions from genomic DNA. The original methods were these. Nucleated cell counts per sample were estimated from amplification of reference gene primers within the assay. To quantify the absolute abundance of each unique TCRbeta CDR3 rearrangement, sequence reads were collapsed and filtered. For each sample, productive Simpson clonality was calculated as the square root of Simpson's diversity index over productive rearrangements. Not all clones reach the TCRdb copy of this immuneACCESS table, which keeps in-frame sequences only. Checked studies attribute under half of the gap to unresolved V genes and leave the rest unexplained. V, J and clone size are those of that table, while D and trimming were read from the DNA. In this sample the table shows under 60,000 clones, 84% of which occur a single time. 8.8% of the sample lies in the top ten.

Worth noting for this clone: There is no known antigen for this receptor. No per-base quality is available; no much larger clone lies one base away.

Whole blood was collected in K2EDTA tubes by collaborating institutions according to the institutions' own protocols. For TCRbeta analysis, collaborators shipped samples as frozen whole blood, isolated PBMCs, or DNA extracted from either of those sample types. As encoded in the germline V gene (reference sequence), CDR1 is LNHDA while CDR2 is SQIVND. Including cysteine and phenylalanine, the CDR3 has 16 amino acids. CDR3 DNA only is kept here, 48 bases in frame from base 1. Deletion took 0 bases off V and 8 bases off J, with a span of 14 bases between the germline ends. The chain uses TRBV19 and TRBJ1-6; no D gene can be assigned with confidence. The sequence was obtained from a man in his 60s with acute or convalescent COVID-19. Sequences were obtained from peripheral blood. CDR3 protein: CASSIEVSQRDSPLHF. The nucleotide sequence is TGTGCCAGTAGTATAGAAGTTTCGCAGCGAGATTCACCCCTCCACTTT.